This passage covers 18 T cell receptor beta chains from one sample sequenced in a study of PD-L1 blockade in urothelial cancer. Using immunoSEQ multiplex PCR, the repertoire was profiled, and TCRdb retains in-frame clones only, with some absent. The sample shows 30,000 to 40,000 clones, just over 35% of them seen only once. The sample consisted of tumor tissue, taken before atezolizumab (anti-PD-L1) treatment. The receptors here all came from a man in his sixties with urothelial cancer.

V usage is TRBV19 and J usage is TRBJ2-3; 14 nucleotides agree with TRBD2. The CDR3 consists of 15 residues. The germline gives CDR1 LNHDA, CDR2 SQIVND (reference sequence). CDR3 nucleotides: TGTGGCTGGGGACTAGCGGGAGAGTCCACAGATACGCAGTATTTT. This translates into CGWGLAGESTDTQYF.

This clone has more than one count but fewer than ten. The chain couples TRBV6-8 to TRBJ2-3; TRBD1 aligns across 10 bases. Germline trimming cut 10 bases from V and 2 bases from J; bases unmatched to any gene: 9. The CDR3 runs 15 residues. The V gene's germline CDR1 is MNHGY and CDR2 SAAAGT. CDR3 sequence: CAISPGTGVTDTQYF. The DNA of the CDR3 is TGTGCCATCAGCCCTGGGACAGGGGTCACAGATACGCAGTATTTT.

V and J are TRBV5-1 and TRBJ2-1; 8 bases map to TRBD1. This CDR3 comprises 15 residues. J was trimmed by 5 bases and V by 4 bases; bases with no gene match: 8. Germline V gene sequence: CDR1 SGHRS, CDR2 YFSETQ. The CDR3 here is CASSIPGTGDNEQFF. The CDR3 coding sequence is TGCGCCAGCAGCATCCCCGGGACAGGCGACAATGAGCAGTTCTTC.

This rearrangement joins TRBV10-2 to TRBJ1-5; D might be TRBD1 (6 bases). V lost 8 bases and J 5 bases, leaving 13 bases between the germline ends. The CDR3 spans 13 residues. Germline V gives CDR1 WSHSY, CDR2 SAAADI. CDR3 sequence: CASRDTAYQPQHF. The DNA for the CDR3 is TGCGCCAGCCGGGACACGGCCTATCAGCCCCAGCATTTT.

The J gene is TRBJ1-2, the V gene TRBV4-1; maybe TRBD1 (5 bases). CDR3 length equals 14 residues. V dropped 6 bases and J dropped 4 bases, with 15 bases sitting between them. Germline CDR1 MGHRA, CDR2 YSYEKL. The CDR3 DNA is TGCGCCAGCAGAAGGGACGGACTATTCTATGGCTACACCTTC. Amino acid sequence: CASRRDGLFYGYTF.

This clone was seen more than once but under ten times. The chain joins TRBV6-7 to TRBJ1-2, with D maybe TRBD1 (6 bases). TRBV6-7 is known as an ORF, though its function is uncertain. Trimming removed 2 bases from V and 7 bases from J, with 11 bases in between. The CDR3 runs 13 residues. The CDR3 loop is CASSYNRESGYTF. For the CDR3, the DNA is TGTGCCAGCAGTTACAACAGGGAGTCTGGCTACACCTTC.

J is TRBJ1-2 and V is TRBV9; D call uncertain. V was pared by 5 bases and J by 0 bases, with 14 bases between. Per the germline V gene, CDR1 is SGDLS and CDR2 is YYNGEE. The CDR3 consists of 15 residues. The CDR3 bases are TGTGCCAGCAGTGAAATAAGGACTTCTAACTATGGCTACACCTTC. Translated, it gives CASSEIRTSNYGYTF.

This clone has only a few counts. The chain joins TRBV7-6 to TRBJ2-5; D remains unclear. The germline V and J ends were trimmed by 1 base and 3 bases, with 18 bases remaining between them. CDR3 size: 17 residues. The germline CDR1 and CDR2 sequences are SGHVS and FNYEAQ. CDR3 sequence reads: CASSLGLSWQLEETQYF. The CDR3 DNA reads as TGTGCCAGCAGCTTAGGGTTAAGTTGGCAGTTGGAAGAGACCCAGTACTTC. The variable domain in full, with the rest retrieved from reference TRBV7-6 and TRBJ2-5, is GAGVSQSPRYKVTKRGQDVALRCDPISGHVSLYWYRQALGQGPEFLTYFNYEAQQDKSGLPNDRFSAERPEGSISTLTIQRTEQRDSAMYRCASSLGLSWQLEETQYFGPGTRLLVL.

This clone was observed a few times. The chain has TRBV19 and TRBJ1-3; TRBD1 aligns across 7 bases. The CDR3 consists of 14 residues. V lost 4 bases to trimming and J lost 3 bases; unmatched junction nucleotides: 3. Germline-derived CDR1 and CDR2 are LNHDA and SQIVND (reference sequence). The CDR3 here is CASSTDRVGNTIYF. As DNA, the CDR3 is TGTGCCAGTAGTACAGACAGGGTTGGAAACACCATATATTTT.

This clone was seen more than once but under ten times. The chain is built from TRBV23-1 and TRBJ1-1; no clear D. TRBV23-1 carries the ORF label, with uncertain function. V shed 6 bases and J shed 4 bases, with 18 bases lying between them. The CDR3 consists of 15 residues. CDR3 loop: CASSQNTDAGTEAFF. The CDR3 nucleotides are TGCGCCAGCAGCCAGAACACGGACGCGGGCACTGAAGCTTTCTTT.

This clone came up a few times. The chain links TRBV19 to TRBJ2-3; no firm D call. There are 14 residues in the CDR3. Trimming pared 8 bases from V and 5 bases from J, leaving 17 bases between. CDR1 is LNHDA, CDR2 SQIVND, per germline (reference sequence). CDR3 protein: CASGRFGSGDTQYF. Here the CDR3 DNA reads TGTGCCAGTGGCCGGTTTGGCTCGGGAGATACGCAGTATTTT.

This clone was observed a few times. The J gene is TRBJ1-5, the V gene TRBV19; D ambiguous. The CDR3 has 15 amino acids. V shed 5 bases and J shed 0 bases, with 11 bases lying between them. The germline V gene encodes CDR1 LNHDA and CDR2 SQIVND (reference sequence). CDR3 nucleotides: TGTGCCAGTAGTTTATTTCGGAATAGCAATCAGCCCCAGCATTTT. It is translated as CASSLFRNSNQPQHF.

The V call is TRBV11-3, the J call TRBJ2-2, with 9 bases lining up with TRBD2. This CDR3 region has 15 residues. V shed 3 bases and J 7 bases; nucleotides not matched to a gene: 6. Germline-derived CDR1 and CDR2 are SGHNT and YENEEA. The CDR3 sequence is CASSLRRGGLGELFF. DNA for the CDR3: TGTGCCAGCAGCTTGCGGCGGGGGGGCCTCGGGGAGCTGTTTTTT.

V and J are TRBV28 and TRBJ1-5; D remains ambiguous. The CDR3 consists of 16 residues. Trimming removed 2 bases at V and 6 bases at J, with 17 bases between. CDR1 is MDHEN and CDR2 is SYDVKM in the germline V gene. This CDR3 is CASSLLWVAGGQPQHF. CDR3 DNA: TGTGCCAGCAGTTTACTTTGGGTGGCAGGTGGTCAGCCCCAGCATTTT.

The J gene is TRBJ1-1, the V gene TRBV5-1, with D possibly matching TRBD1 (6 bases). Germline V CDR1 and CDR2: SGHRS, YFSETQ. The CDR3 runs 16 residues. V shed 4 bases and J shed 3 bases, with 19 bases lying between them. Here the CDR3 reads CASSLGGTGADTEAFF. The CDR3 bases are TGCGCCAGCAGCCTTGGCGGGACGGGGGCGGACACTGAAGCTTTCTTT.

CDR3 coding DNA: TGTGCCAGCAGTGAATTCTCTCGCGGGGAGGGGACCCAGTACTTC. It specifies CASSEFSRGEGTQYF. This sequence joins TRBV25-1 and TRBJ2-5; 7 positions agree with TRBD2. The V gene end was trimmed by 1 base and the J gene end by 7 bases; junction bases not matched to a gene: 9. Germline loops: CDR1 MGHDK, CDR2 SYGVNS. The CDR3 runs 15 residues.

This clone was counted a few times. The chain uses TRBV6-8 and TRBJ2-7; the D gene is possibly TRBD1 (6 bases). This CDR3 has 16 amino acids. Germline CDR1 and CDR2: MNHGY and SAAAGT. Trimming left V 6 bases short and J 0 bases short, with 18 bases between. The chain's CDR3 is CASRSGAPWSSYEQYF. CDR3 bases: TGTGCCAGCAGGTCAGGGGCCCCGTGGAGCTCCTACGAGCAGTACTTC.

The chain carries TRBV29-1 and TRBJ1-5; D is unclear. V dropped 5 bases and J dropped 0 bases, with 5 bases sitting between them. Per the germline V gene, CDR1 is SQVTM and CDR2 is ANQGSEA. The CDR3 has 12 amino acids. CDR3 loop: CSVSHSNQPQHF. The CDR3 DNA reads as TGCAGCGTTAGTCATAGCAATCAGCCCCAGCATTTT.